This TCR beta chain comes out of a study of shared clonotypes between healthy human individuals. Study-level results: Represented genetic and exposure-history diversity was restricted by having few donors.

Germline lookup yields CDR1 SGHVS and CDR2 FQNEAQ. Between the trimmed V and J ends, which lost 5 bases and 5 bases, there was a span of 12 bases. The CDR3 is 13 amino acids. Concerning this clone itself: Antigen unknown. Other DNA variants within this sample encode the same CDR3.

Running of the assay took place at deep level. For each subset, genomic DNA was distributed in equal portions over several immunoSEQ plates. Sequencing used immunoSEQ multiplex PCR; TCRdb keeps in-frame clones, though not all of them. Among 470,000 or so clones listed, about 78% were seen once. The receptor was isolated from a woman aged 40 to 50 in good health. Some clones in this sample may be carry-over from other donors' samples. Sequenced sample: PBMCs. The V call is TRBV7-8, the J call TRBJ1-1; no clear D. The CDR3: CASSLSDGTEAFF. CDR3 bases: TGTGCCAGCAGCCTGTCGGATGGGACTGAAGCTTTCTTT.